This record concerns one T cell receptor (beta chain) sequence. Its target is not known. This sample was included in a study of T-cell reconstitution after alpha-beta-depleted transplantation in children. Unique molecular identifiers were used to barcode this TCRbeta library. TCRdb reprocessed the PCR reads via MiXCR and lists one record per CDR3 protein. The top ten clones hold approximately 28% of a sample with around 420,000 distinct CDR3 sequences, under 20% of them seen once. CDR1 LGHNA and CDR2 YNFKEQ come from the germline V gene. J was trimmed by 5 bases and V by 1 base; bases with no gene match: 13. This CDR3 contains 18 residues. Study conclusions and caveats: Expanded graft clones, several hundred of them, were reportedly the source of alpha-beta T cells about two months after transplant. The main origin of T-cell counts and diversity one year after transplant was newly produced T cells.

The sample was PBMCs, mostly from graft donor cells, taken 360 days after TCRalphabeta/CD19-depleted stem cell transplant. This TCR was recovered from a boy less than two years old who had a stem cell transplant for Wiskott-Aldrich syndrome, so the T cells may come from the graft donor. The chain uses TRBV4-2 and TRBJ2-5; 10 positions match TRBD2. CDR3 nucleotides: TGTGCCAGCAGCCAAGGAGAGAGAGAGCGGGAGGGCCTGGAGACCCAGTACTTC. This sequence encodes CASSQGEREREGLETQYF.